The rows below give T cell receptor beta chains drawn from one sample of a study of identical twins. TCRdb re-called the 5' RACE reads with MiXCR, one entry per CDR3 protein. The sample records 750,000 to 950,000 distinct CDR3 sequences, roughly an eighth being singletons. This same sample was also taken into another study, of yellow fever vaccine responses in identical twins.

The sequencing input was PBMCs. The receptors come from a woman under 30 in good health. CDR3s include the opening cysteine and the closing phenylalanine or tryptophan. Size is omitted from some rows. Given values are once, few, many or a class for expanded clones.

j_call v_call clone_size cdr3_aa
TRBJ2-1 TRBV5-1 few CASSPEGGSYNEQFF
TRBJ1-1 TRBV29-1 few CSVEPGVNTEAFF
TRBJ2-6 TRBV6-2/TRBV6-3 few CASSSMANVLTF
TRBJ2-5 TRBV7-9 many CASSLELGETQYF
TRBJ2-1 TRBV12-3/TRBV12-4 many CASSLARVQIYNEQFF
TRBJ2-7 TRBV18 . CASSLLGIRDEQYF
TRBJ2-7 TRBV20-1 few CSATPIQTGKYEQYF
TRBJ2-7 TRBV14 many CASSQGVSYEQYF
TRBJ2-7 TRBV18 . CASSPQAPGAYEQYF
TRBJ2-5 TRBV5-5 few CASSLTAVVRETQYF
TRBJ1-2 TRBV10-3 few CAISATGLVGYTF
TRBJ2-4 TRBV6-1 . CASSDLHDQAKNIQYF
TRBJ2-1 TRBV27 many CASSPRNSGSNEQFF
TRBJ2-1 TRBV5-1 few CASSLTLAGGPRNEQFF
TRBJ1-2 TRBV6-5 . CASRYETGTIPYGYTF
TRBJ1-1 TRBV18 . CASSPTKQVMNTEAFF
TRBJ2-7 TRBV5-1 many CASRPGNGYEQYF
TRBJ1-5 TRBV7-8 . CASSLGGYTNQPQHF
TRBJ2-7 TRBV23-1 . CASRLAGELRAYEQYF
TRBJ2-7 TRBV4-2 many CASSQGLAGGPYEQYF
TRBJ2-7 TRBV24-1 . CATSDSGVDYEQYF
TRBJ2-5 TRBV28 . CASSFRGLGIQETQYF
TRBJ1-4 TRBV6-2/TRBV6-3 . CASSYPKEGNNEKLFF
TRBJ1-6 TRBV6-1 few CASNPGTSNSPLHF
TRBJ2-1 TRBV7-7 many CASSLRLDTYNEQFF
TRBJ1-3 TRBV7-8 . CASSRGTGRNTIYF
TRBJ2-7 TRBV12-5 . CASKGAEGGSYEQYF
TRBJ2-2 TRBV4-1 . CASSPQSGVPGELFF
TRBJ2-5 TRBV6-1 . CASSEVWAQTQYF